Presented here are 14 T cell receptor beta chains from one specimen sequenced in a study of T cell responses to AZD1222 COVID-19 vaccine. Method: immunoSEQ multiplex PCR; TCRdb's copy keeps in-frame clones and lacks some. There are roughly 120,000 clones in the sample; around 81% occur only once, and roughly 9.5% lies in the top ten. The sequenced sample was peripheral blood, obtained on day 0 of AZD1222 vaccination. These TCRs come from an adult in good health.

The chain joins TRBV7-2 to TRBJ1-2, with TRBD1 identical over 9 bases. V trimming: 6 bases; J trimming: 5 bases; junction bases outside the gene matches: 10. CDR3 size: 15 residues. The germline V gene encodes CDR1 SGHTA and CDR2 FQGNSA. CDR3 coding DNA: TGTGCCAGCAGTTCGGGACAGGGACGAAATTATGGCTACACCTTC. It codes for CASSSGQGRNYGYTF.

This chain links TRBV27 with TRBJ2-7; D possibly corresponds to TRBD2 (6 bases). Looked up from germline, CDR1 is MNHEY and CDR2 is SMNVEV (reference sequence). Trimming left V 6 bases short and J 3 bases short, with 12 bases between. This CDR3 is built from 13 residues. CDR3 sequence reads: CASSKGGVYEQYF. The CDR3 region has the DNA TGTGCCAGCAGCAAGGGCGGGGTCTACGAGCAGTACTTC.

The chain combines TRBV6-5 with TRBJ2-7; tentatively, D is TRBD1 or TRBD2 (5 bases each). CDR3 size: 15 residues. The ends were cut back, 6 bases at V and 7 bases at J, with 22 bases in the middle. In germline, CDR1 is MNHEY, CDR2 SVGAGI. CDR3 region: CASSKSRDPRWEQYF. CDR3 in DNA: TGTGCCAGCAGCAAAAGCCGGGACCCCCGTTGGGAGCAGTACTTC.

The chain recombines TRBV19 with TRBJ1-1; D is perhaps TRBD1 (6 bases). CDR1 and CDR2 (germline): LNHDA, SQIVND (reference sequence). The CDR3 consists of 13 residues. Trimming shortened V by 6 bases and J by 2 bases, and 10 bases separated the two germline ends. Here the CDR3 DNA reads TGTGCCAGTAGGAACAGGGACAACACTGAAGCTTTCTTT. Translated, it gives CASRNRDNTEAFF.

This clone was seen a single time. V gene TRBV18 combines with J gene TRBJ1-1, with D perhaps matching TRBD1 (5 bases). This CDR3 comprises 15 residues. The V end lost 3 bases, the J end lost 0 bases, and 11 bases lay between the germline ends. Germline V CDR1 and CDR2: KGHSH, LQKENI. Here the CDR3 reads CASSPEGEVNTEAFF. For the CDR3, the DNA is TGTGCCAGCTCACCGGAAGGGGAGGTGAACACTGAAGCTTTCTTT.

Written as DNA, the CDR3 is TGTGCCAGCAGTGAGGGCAGGGAGTCTGGCTACACCTTC. It codes for CASSEGRESGYTF. The V call is TRBV2, the J call TRBJ1-2; possibly TRBD1 for D (5 bases). The germline V gene encodes CDR1 SNHLY and CDR2 FYNNEI. V lost 3 bases, J lost 7 bases, and 12 bases lay in between. The CDR3 has 13 amino acids.

The rearrangement joins TRBV5-6 to TRBJ2-4; D is unresolved. CDR1 SGHDT and CDR2 YYEEEE come from the germline V gene. Trimming shortened V by 4 bases and J by 6 bases, and 20 bases separated the two germline ends. CDR3 length: 16 residues. The CDR3 loop is CASSPLGRGMRNIQYF. CDR3 in DNA: TGTGCCAGCAGCCCCCTAGGTCGTGGGATGAGAAACATTCAGTACTTC.

This clone was detected only once. The V call is TRBV5-1, the J call TRBJ1-3; no firm D call. The CDR3 consists of 14 residues. The V end lost 0 bases, the J end lost 2 bases, and 6 bases lay between the germline ends. The germline gives CDR1 SGHRS, CDR2 YFSETQ. The chain's CDR3 is CASSLALAGNTIYF. In DNA form, the CDR3 reads TGCGCCAGCAGCTTGGCCCTAGCTGGAAACACCATATATTTT.

The rearrangement joins TRBV24-1 to TRBJ2-3; D possibly corresponds to TRBD1 (7 bases). The germline V gene encodes CDR1 KGHDR and CDR2 SFDVKD. Trimming took off 3 bases at V and 4 bases at J, with 16 bases between the two ends. CDR3 length equals 16 residues. The CDR3 here is CATSDDSGQGADTQYF. Here the CDR3 DNA reads TGTGCCACCAGTGATGATAGCGGCCAGGGGGCAGATACGCAGTATTTT.

The chain recombines TRBV4-3 with TRBJ2-1, with D possibly matching TRBD1 (6 bases). This CDR3 is built from 15 residues. CDR1 LGHNA and CDR2 YSLEER come from the germline V gene. V lost 0 bases and J lost 2, with 8 bases in between. CDR3 residues: CASSQDQGPYNEQFF. For the CDR3, the DNA is TGCGCCAGCAGCCAAGACCAGGGGCCCTACAATGAGCAGTTCTTC.

V usage is TRBV7-2 and J usage is TRBJ1-6, with no clear D. There are 14 residues in the CDR3. The germline V and J ends were trimmed by 2 bases and 7 bases, with 9 bases remaining between them. Germline V lookup: CDR1 SGHTA, CDR2 FQGNSA. In DNA, the CDR3 is TGTGCCAGCAGCTTACCCGGGCCAAATTCACCCCTCCACTTT. It is translated as CASSLPGPNSPLHF.

V gene TRBV15 combines with J gene TRBJ1-1; D might be TRBD1 (5 bases). This CDR3 has 15 amino acids. Germline CDR1 reads LNHNV; CDR2 reads YYDKDF (reference sequence). V was clipped by 0 bases and J by 4 bases, with 12 bases between them. CDR3 bases: TGTGCCACCAGCAGAGAGAGCAGGGTCGGCACTGAAGCTTTCTTT. This codes for CATSRESRVGTEAFF.

The V call is TRBV3-1 (or the pseudogene TRBV3-2), the J call TRBJ2-2; the D gene is possibly TRBD2 (5 bases). Trimming stripped 1 base from V and 1 base from J, with 13 bases between. CDR1 is LGHDT, CDR2 YNNKEL, per germline (reference sequence). The CDR3 runs 17 residues. The CDR3 sequence is CASSQALRTENTGELFF. CDR3 bases: TGTGCCAGCAGCCAAGCCCTACGGACTGAGAACACCGGGGAGCTGTTTTTT.

The V call is TRBV18, the J call TRBJ2-5; tentative D call: TRBD2 (5 bases). With 3 bases removed from V and 5 bases from J, the gap between germline ends came to 16 bases. The CDR3 has 15 amino acids. Germline V lookup: CDR1 KGHSH, CDR2 LQKENI. In nucleotides, the CDR3 is TGTGCCAGCTCACCCTACGGGGTGCGAGGCGAGACCCAGTACTTC. It codes for CASSPYGVRGETQYF.